This T cell receptor (beta chain) appears in the sequencing data of a study of T cells in women clearing cervical HPV infection. Study summary: Women with histologically confirmed HPV16-related CIN3 or worse, 2 with invasive cancer, served as cases. Controls gave blood once infection was undetectable; cases at lesion identification.

On this clone: Read coverage stops 3 residues before the CDR3 terminus; the germline J gene supplies the remainder.

The V gene's germline CDR1 is DFQATT and CDR2 SNEGSKA (reference sequence). Trimming took 2 bases from V and 4 from J; bases not matched to a gene: 5. This CDR3 spans 17 amino acids. The protocol was immunoSEQ multiplex PCR, while the TCRdb copy is restricted to in-frame clones and leaves out a portion. Here the sample table reports approximately 39,000 clones. Source material: blood buffy coat. The chain has TRBV20-1 and TRBJ2-2, with 15 nucleotides matching TRBD2. This clonotype was sampled from a woman aged 18 to 75 with a cervical HPV16 infection that either progressed to CIN3+ or cleared (not recorded which). The covered CDR3 bases are TGCAGTGCTAGACCGGGACTAGCGGGGGGATCCACCGGGGAG. Protein sequence: CSARPGLAGGSTGE. The CDR3 reads in full as CSARPGLAGGSTGELFF.